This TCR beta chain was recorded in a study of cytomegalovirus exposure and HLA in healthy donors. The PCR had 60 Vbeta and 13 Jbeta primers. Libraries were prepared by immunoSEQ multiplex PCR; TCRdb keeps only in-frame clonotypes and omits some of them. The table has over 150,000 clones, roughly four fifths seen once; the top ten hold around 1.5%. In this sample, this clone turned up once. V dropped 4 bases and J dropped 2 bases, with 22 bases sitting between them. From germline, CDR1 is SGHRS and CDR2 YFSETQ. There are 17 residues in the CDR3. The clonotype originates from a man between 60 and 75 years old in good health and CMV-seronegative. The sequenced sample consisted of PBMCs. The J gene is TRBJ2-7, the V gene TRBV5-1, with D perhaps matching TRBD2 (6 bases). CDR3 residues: CASSLPGGVGEAYEQYF. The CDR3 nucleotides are TGCGCCAGCAGCCTACCTGGTGGTGTTGGGGAGGCCTACGAGCAGTACTTC.